Presented here are 25 T cell receptor beta chains from one specimen sequenced in a study of blood T cell repertoires in COVID-19. This table comes from immunoSEQ multiplex PCR, and its TCRdb copy is limited to in-frame clones, with some not included. Of more than 90,000 clones in the sample, around 93% were seen once. Sequencing was carried out using peripheral blood. These receptors all come from a man between 45 and 60 years old with acute or convalescent COVID-19.

The genes are TRBV7-2 and TRBJ2-7; perhaps TRBD2 as D (6 bases). Germline CDR1 SGHTA, CDR2 FQGNSA. The CDR3 runs to 15 residues. The V end was cut by 2 bases, the J end by 7 bases, with 18 bases between. CDR3 residues: CASSLSQTRTGEQYF. In DNA, the CDR3 is TGTGCCAGCAGCTTATCCCAGACTAGAACGGGGGAGCAGTACTTC.

The chain combines TRBV10-2 with TRBJ2-7; TRBD1 aligns across 7 bases. Unmatched junction bases numbered 6, after V lost 10 bases and J lost 0 bases. Germline V gives CDR1 WSHSY, CDR2 SAAADI. The CDR3 has 13 amino acids. The CDR3 bases are TGCGCCACCAACCGGGACAGCTCCTACGAGCAGTACTTC. Translated: CATNRDSSYEQYF.

This chain links TRBV28 with TRBJ2-1; 8 nucleotides line up with TRBD2. CDR1 and CDR2 from the germline V gene are MDHEN and SYDVKM. J was trimmed by 4 bases and V by 8 bases; bases with no gene match: 7. There are 14 residues in the CDR3. CDR3 sequence reads: CASGRGGPYNEQFF. The CDR3 DNA sequence: TGTGCCAGCGGCCGGGGGGGTCCTTACAATGAGCAGTTCTTC.

The chain employs TRBV13 and TRBJ2-7, with TRBD1 matching over 7 bases. The CDR3 sequence is 14 residues long. V lost 4 bases and J lost 4; bases outside the gene matches: 7. Germline V gene lookup returns CDR1 PRHDT and CDR2 FYEKMQ (reference sequence). The CDR3 reads CASSSRQGRYEQYF. Written as DNA, the CDR3 is TGTGCCAGCAGCTCGCGACAGGGAAGGTACGAGCAGTACTTC.

This clone occurred once. V is TRBV5-4 and J is TRBJ1-6; no firm D call. V lost 0 bases and J 4 bases, leaving 8 bases between the germline ends. CDR1 SGHNT and CDR2 YYREEE come from the germline V gene (reference sequence). The CDR3 totals 15 residues. The CDR3 region is CASSLGGTYNSPLHF. The CDR3 bases are TGTGCCAGCAGCTTGGGCGGTACATATAATTCACCCCTCCACTTT.

This CDR3 is CAISGTGDCYEQYF. CDR3 nucleotide sequence: TGTGCCATTTCCGGGACAGGGGACTGTTACGAGCAGTACTTC. This chain uses TRBV25-1 with TRBJ2-7; TRBD1 matches 10 bases. Germline V CDR1 and CDR2: MGHDK, SYGVNS. Trimming at V came to 10 bases and at J to 4 bases, leaving 10 bases not matched to a gene. CDR3 size: 14 residues.

The rearrangement uses TRBV9 and TRBJ1-2, with D tentatively TRBD1 (5 bases). The CDR3 has 14 amino acids. V was pared by 0 bases and J by 2 bases, with 8 bases between. Per the germline V gene, CDR1 is SGDLS and CDR2 is YYNGEE. DNA of the CDR3: TGTGCCAGCAGCGTAGGACAGAACAACTATGGCTACACCTTC. Its translation is CASSVGQNNYGYTF.

This clone showed up just once. CDR3 bases: TGTGCCAGCAGCTTCAACATGAGACAGGGCGAGACCCAGTACTTC. The encoded protein is CASSFNMRQGETQYF. V gene TRBV5-8 combines with J gene TRBJ2-5; TRBD1 matches 7 bases. Germline CDR1 SGHTS, CDR2 YDEGEE. The CDR3 is 15 residues long. Trimming took 2 bases from V and 5 from J; bases not matched to a gene: 9.

The chain employs TRBV6-5 and TRBJ1-1; 10 nucleotides agree with TRBD1. Trimming at V came to 6 bases and at J to 4 bases, leaving 5 bases not matched to a gene. Germline values: CDR1 MNHEY, CDR2 SVGAGI. There are 14 residues in the CDR3. The CDR3 region has the DNA TGTGCCAGCAGCCGGGACAGGGGCCCCACTGAAGCTTTCTTT. Amino acid sequence: CASSRDRGPTEAFF.

The gene calls are TRBV9 and TRBJ2-6; no firm D call. V gave up 1 base and J gave up 0 bases, with 5 bases separating them. Per germline, CDR1 SGDLS and CDR2 YYNGEE. This CDR3 has 15 residues. CDR3: CASSVTASGANVLTF. The CDR3 DNA sequence: TGTGCCAGCAGCGTAACAGCCTCTGGGGCCAACGTCCTGACTTTC.

The chain combines TRBV7-8 with TRBJ2-5, with D possibly matching TRBD2 (6 bases). Trimming shortened V by 4 bases and J by 5 bases, and 14 bases separated the two germline ends. CDR3 length equals 14 residues. Germline V CDR1 and CDR2: SGHVS, FQNEAQ. In nucleotides, the CDR3 is TGTGCCAGCAGCTGGGCGGGACCGTGGGAGACCCAGTACTTC. Protein sequence: CASSWAGPWETQYF.

The chain has TRBV5-3 and TRBJ1-5; 7 positions agree with TRBD1. TRBV5-3 is annotated as an ORF whose role is uncertain. CDR3 length equals 15 residues. Trimming took 4 bases from V and 0 from J; bases not matched to a gene: 4. As DNA, the CDR3 is TGTGCCAGAAGCACTTGGGACAGTAGCAATCAGCCCCAGCATTTT. Translating gives CARSTWDSSNQPQHF.

The rearrangement joins TRBV4-2 to TRBJ2-2, with D unresolved. The CDR3 length is 15 residues. Trimming removed 0 bases from V and 4 bases from J, with 9 bases in between. Germline V gene data show CDR1 as LGHNA and CDR2 as YNFKEQ. Here the CDR3 reads CASSQELRSTGELFF. The CDR3 nucleotides read TGTGCCAGCAGCCAAGAATTGCGGAGCACCGGGGAGCTGTTTTTT.

This chain links TRBV5-1 with TRBJ1-4, with a weak D call TRBD1 (5 bases). The CDR3 is made up of 14 amino acids. V lost 4 bases and J 8 bases, leaving 15 bases between the germline ends. CDR1 and CDR2 from the germline V gene are SGHRS and YFSETQ. The CDR3 spells CASSPPGGTEKLFF. The DNA for the CDR3 is TGCGCCAGCAGCCCGCCGGGGGGAACGGAAAAACTGTTTTTT.

This chain connects TRBV5-6 to TRBJ2-7, with 9 bases fitting TRBD1. V dropped 7 bases and J dropped 3; count of bases not matched to a gene: 11. Germline lookup yields CDR1 SGHDT and CDR2 YYEEEE. CDR3 size: 15 residues. The DNA of the CDR3 is TGTGCCAGCGGAACTTGGACAGGGGTCTTCTACGAGCAGTACTTC. This encodes CASGTWTGVFYEQYF.

The rearrangement uses TRBV6-2 or TRBV6-3 and TRBJ1-2; 10 nucleotides agree with TRBD1. After removal of 2 bases from V and 4 bases from J, the junction contained 10 bases not matched to a gene. The germline CDR1 and CDR2 sequences are MNHEY and SVGEGT. The CDR3 spans 17 residues. This CDR3 is CASSYQPGQGTIYGYTF. The CDR3 DNA sequence: TGTGCCAGCAGTTACCAACCGGGACAGGGGACAATCTATGGCTACACCTTC.

The J gene is TRBJ1-1, the V gene TRBV5-1; 7 bases are shared with TRBD1. V shed 4 bases, J shed 3 bases, and the junction held 9 bases outside the gene matches. Germline CDR1 and CDR2: SGHRS and YFSETQ. The CDR3 extends over 15 amino acids. CDR3 DNA sequence: TGCGCCAGCAGCCCAGATACAGGGGCTCACACTGAAGCTTTCTTT. Translating gives CASSPDTGAHTEAFF.

The chain is built from TRBV7-9 and TRBJ2-1; no clear D gene. Germline assignment: CDR1 SEHNR and CDR2 FQNEAQ (reference sequence). Trimming left V 1 base short and J 10 bases short, with 8 bases between. The CDR3 length is 12 residues. CDR3 in amino acids: CASSLDFPEQFF. CDR3 sequence (DNA): TGTGCCAGCAGCTTAGACTTCCCGGAGCAGTTCTTC.

The CDR3: CASSRRTGLTGELFF. CDR3 nucleotide sequence: TGTGCCAGCAGCCGAAGGACAGGGCTCACCGGGGAGCTGTTTTTT. The chain carries TRBV28 and TRBJ2-2; 8 bases map to TRBD1. This CDR3 spans 15 amino acids. V was pared by 6 bases and J by 4 bases, with 7 bases of the junction left unmatched. Germline V gene data show CDR1 as MDHEN and CDR2 as SYDVKM.

This chain joins TRBV7-9 and TRBJ2-2; D unclear. The germline V gene has CDR1 SEHNR and CDR2 FQNEAQ (reference sequence). Trimming left V 1 base short and J 4 bases short, with 4 bases between. CDR3 length equals 13 residues. The CDR3 coding sequence is TGTGCCAGCAGCTTAGAGAGCACCGGGGAGCTGTTTTTT. Protein product: CASSLESTGELFF. The complete variable domain, with remaining parts taken from reference TRBV7-9 and TRBJ2-2, reads DTGVSQNPRHKITKRGQNVTFRCDPISEHNRLYWYRQTLGQGPEFLTYFQNEAQLEKSRLLSDRFSAERPKGSFSTLEIQRTEQGDSAMYLCASSLESTGELFFGEGSRLTVL.

V usage is TRBV9 and J usage is TRBJ2-2; TRBD2 matches 8 bases. This CDR3 has 16 amino acids. J was trimmed by 5 bases and V by 3 bases; bases with no gene match: 9. The germline gives CDR1 SGDLS, CDR2 YYNGEE. As DNA, the CDR3 is TGTGCCAGCAGCGCCAGGACCCGGGGGGGTACCGGGGAGCTGTTTTTT. Translation gives CASSARTRGGTGELFF.

V usage is TRBV7-8 and J usage is TRBJ1-2; no reliable D call. The CDR3 covers 12 residues. Germline V gene lookup returns CDR1 SGHVS and CDR2 FQNEAQ. V was pared by 5 bases and J by 8 bases, with 12 bases between. In nucleotides, the CDR3 is TGTGCCAGCAGCCCGTCCGTATTGGGCTACACCTTC. Encoded protein: CASSPSVLGYTF. The variable domain in full, with the rest retrieved from reference TRBV7-8 and TRBJ1-2, is GAGVSQSPRYKVAKRGQDVALRCDPISGHVSLFWYQQALGQGPEFLTYFQNEAQLDKSGLPSDRFFAERPEGSVSTLKIQRTQQEDSAVYLCASSPSVLGYTFGSGTRLTVV.

The genes are TRBV11-2 and TRBJ2-2; 10 positions match TRBD1. Germline V gene sequence: CDR1 SGHAT, CDR2 FQNNGV. J was trimmed by 3 bases and V by 3 bases; bases with no gene match: 4. CDR3 length: 16 residues. The CDR3 loop reads CASSLRQGADTGELFF. The CDR3 nucleotides are TGTGCCAGCAGCTTGCGACAGGGGGCGGACACCGGGGAGCTGTTTTTT. Variable domain in full (rest from reference TRBV11-2 and TRBJ2-2): EAGVAQSPRYKIIEKRQSVAFWCNPISGHATLYWYQQILGQGPKLLIQFQNNGVVDDSQLPKDRFSAERLKGVDSTLKIQPAKLEDSAVYLCASSLRQGADTGELFFGEGSRLTVL.

The chain recombines TRBV18 with TRBJ1-5, with TRBD1 identical over 11 bases. The CDR3 has 15 amino acids. Looked up from germline, CDR1 is KGHSH and CDR2 is LQKENI. Losses at the gene ends were 8 bases for V and 4 bases for J; bases not matched to a gene: 7. The CDR3 DNA reads TGTGCCAGCCGCGAGGGGACAGGGGGGAATCAGCCCCAGCATTTT. The encoded protein is CASREGTGGNQPQHF.

The chain is built from TRBV15 and TRBJ2-1, with TRBD2 matching 12 bases. Germline V gene lookup returns CDR1 LNHNV and CDR2 YYDKDF (reference sequence). The CDR3 is made up of 16 amino acids. J gave up 5 bases and V 1 base, and 3 bases lay outside the gene matches. CDR3 coding DNA: TGTGCCACCAGCAGAGCTAGCGGGGGGGGAAACAATGAGCAGTTCTTC. It translates to CATSRASGGGNNEQFF. The variable domain in full, with the rest retrieved from reference TRBV15 and TRBJ2-1, is DAMVIQNPRYQVTQFGKPVTLSCSQTLNHNVMYWYQQKSSQAPKLLFHYYDKDFNNEADTPDNFQSRRPNTSFCFLDIRSPGLGDTAMYLCATSRASGGGNNEQFFGPGTRLTVL.